The entry below describes one TCR beta chain. Its antigen remains unidentified. The data originate from a study of identical twins. Overall study results and limits: Models predicted less out-of-frame TCR alpha sharing in monozygotic twins than was found.

The CDR3 consists of 14 residues. The germline V gene has CDR1 LGHNA and CDR2 YSLEER. V was clipped by 4 bases and J by 7 bases; unmatched bases: 4. MiXCR, applied by TCRdb to the 5' RACE reads, yields one record per CDR3 protein. The sample holds about 570,000 distinct CDR3 sequences, 9.6% seen once. These data also featured in a second study, about yellow fever vaccine responses in identical twins.

The chain links TRBV4-3 to TRBJ2-1; TRBD2 aligns across 10 bases. The TCR was taken from a woman under 30 in good health. Sample: PBMCs. DNA for the CDR3: TGCGCCAGCAGCCTGGGACTAGCGTTGAATGAGCAGTTCTTC. This gives the protein CASSLGLALNEQFF.